This T cell receptor beta chain was captured in a study of T cells in Graves' hyperthyroidism and ophthalmopathy. Broader study findings: Appearing also in blood were most of the thyroid clonotypes expanded above 0.001.

Researchers took RNA transcripts and amplified the TCR beta CDR3 regions from them. The HTBI primer set drove a first-round RT-PCR of the TCR CDR3. TCRdb used MiXCR to reprocess the multiplex PCR reads, holding one entry per CDR3 protein. The sample consists of approximately 640,000 distinct CDR3 sequences, roughly 17% of them appearing once. In its sample, this clonotype was seen many times. What it binds is unknown. Across 18 months, stable Graves' hyperthyroidism was marked by no progression to ophthalmopathy. Hyperthyroidism in the patients, aged 18 to 65, was newly diagnosed and under 2 months in duration. The authors took PBMCs from 10 ml fresh peripheral blood. This CDR3 is 16 amino acids long. Per the germline V gene, CDR1 is SGHRS and CDR2 is YFSETQ. V lost 0 bases and J lost 3, with 16 bases in between.

This TCR was sampled from a man aged 45 to 65 with Graves' hyperthyroidism. The sample taken for sequencing was blood. The chain uses TRBV5-1 and TRBJ2-7; perhaps TRBD1 as D (6 bases). Here the CDR3 DNA reads TGCGCCAGCAGCTTGGGGGGGACCGGGACAAACTACGAGCAGTACTTC. Protein: CASSLGGTGTNYEQYF.